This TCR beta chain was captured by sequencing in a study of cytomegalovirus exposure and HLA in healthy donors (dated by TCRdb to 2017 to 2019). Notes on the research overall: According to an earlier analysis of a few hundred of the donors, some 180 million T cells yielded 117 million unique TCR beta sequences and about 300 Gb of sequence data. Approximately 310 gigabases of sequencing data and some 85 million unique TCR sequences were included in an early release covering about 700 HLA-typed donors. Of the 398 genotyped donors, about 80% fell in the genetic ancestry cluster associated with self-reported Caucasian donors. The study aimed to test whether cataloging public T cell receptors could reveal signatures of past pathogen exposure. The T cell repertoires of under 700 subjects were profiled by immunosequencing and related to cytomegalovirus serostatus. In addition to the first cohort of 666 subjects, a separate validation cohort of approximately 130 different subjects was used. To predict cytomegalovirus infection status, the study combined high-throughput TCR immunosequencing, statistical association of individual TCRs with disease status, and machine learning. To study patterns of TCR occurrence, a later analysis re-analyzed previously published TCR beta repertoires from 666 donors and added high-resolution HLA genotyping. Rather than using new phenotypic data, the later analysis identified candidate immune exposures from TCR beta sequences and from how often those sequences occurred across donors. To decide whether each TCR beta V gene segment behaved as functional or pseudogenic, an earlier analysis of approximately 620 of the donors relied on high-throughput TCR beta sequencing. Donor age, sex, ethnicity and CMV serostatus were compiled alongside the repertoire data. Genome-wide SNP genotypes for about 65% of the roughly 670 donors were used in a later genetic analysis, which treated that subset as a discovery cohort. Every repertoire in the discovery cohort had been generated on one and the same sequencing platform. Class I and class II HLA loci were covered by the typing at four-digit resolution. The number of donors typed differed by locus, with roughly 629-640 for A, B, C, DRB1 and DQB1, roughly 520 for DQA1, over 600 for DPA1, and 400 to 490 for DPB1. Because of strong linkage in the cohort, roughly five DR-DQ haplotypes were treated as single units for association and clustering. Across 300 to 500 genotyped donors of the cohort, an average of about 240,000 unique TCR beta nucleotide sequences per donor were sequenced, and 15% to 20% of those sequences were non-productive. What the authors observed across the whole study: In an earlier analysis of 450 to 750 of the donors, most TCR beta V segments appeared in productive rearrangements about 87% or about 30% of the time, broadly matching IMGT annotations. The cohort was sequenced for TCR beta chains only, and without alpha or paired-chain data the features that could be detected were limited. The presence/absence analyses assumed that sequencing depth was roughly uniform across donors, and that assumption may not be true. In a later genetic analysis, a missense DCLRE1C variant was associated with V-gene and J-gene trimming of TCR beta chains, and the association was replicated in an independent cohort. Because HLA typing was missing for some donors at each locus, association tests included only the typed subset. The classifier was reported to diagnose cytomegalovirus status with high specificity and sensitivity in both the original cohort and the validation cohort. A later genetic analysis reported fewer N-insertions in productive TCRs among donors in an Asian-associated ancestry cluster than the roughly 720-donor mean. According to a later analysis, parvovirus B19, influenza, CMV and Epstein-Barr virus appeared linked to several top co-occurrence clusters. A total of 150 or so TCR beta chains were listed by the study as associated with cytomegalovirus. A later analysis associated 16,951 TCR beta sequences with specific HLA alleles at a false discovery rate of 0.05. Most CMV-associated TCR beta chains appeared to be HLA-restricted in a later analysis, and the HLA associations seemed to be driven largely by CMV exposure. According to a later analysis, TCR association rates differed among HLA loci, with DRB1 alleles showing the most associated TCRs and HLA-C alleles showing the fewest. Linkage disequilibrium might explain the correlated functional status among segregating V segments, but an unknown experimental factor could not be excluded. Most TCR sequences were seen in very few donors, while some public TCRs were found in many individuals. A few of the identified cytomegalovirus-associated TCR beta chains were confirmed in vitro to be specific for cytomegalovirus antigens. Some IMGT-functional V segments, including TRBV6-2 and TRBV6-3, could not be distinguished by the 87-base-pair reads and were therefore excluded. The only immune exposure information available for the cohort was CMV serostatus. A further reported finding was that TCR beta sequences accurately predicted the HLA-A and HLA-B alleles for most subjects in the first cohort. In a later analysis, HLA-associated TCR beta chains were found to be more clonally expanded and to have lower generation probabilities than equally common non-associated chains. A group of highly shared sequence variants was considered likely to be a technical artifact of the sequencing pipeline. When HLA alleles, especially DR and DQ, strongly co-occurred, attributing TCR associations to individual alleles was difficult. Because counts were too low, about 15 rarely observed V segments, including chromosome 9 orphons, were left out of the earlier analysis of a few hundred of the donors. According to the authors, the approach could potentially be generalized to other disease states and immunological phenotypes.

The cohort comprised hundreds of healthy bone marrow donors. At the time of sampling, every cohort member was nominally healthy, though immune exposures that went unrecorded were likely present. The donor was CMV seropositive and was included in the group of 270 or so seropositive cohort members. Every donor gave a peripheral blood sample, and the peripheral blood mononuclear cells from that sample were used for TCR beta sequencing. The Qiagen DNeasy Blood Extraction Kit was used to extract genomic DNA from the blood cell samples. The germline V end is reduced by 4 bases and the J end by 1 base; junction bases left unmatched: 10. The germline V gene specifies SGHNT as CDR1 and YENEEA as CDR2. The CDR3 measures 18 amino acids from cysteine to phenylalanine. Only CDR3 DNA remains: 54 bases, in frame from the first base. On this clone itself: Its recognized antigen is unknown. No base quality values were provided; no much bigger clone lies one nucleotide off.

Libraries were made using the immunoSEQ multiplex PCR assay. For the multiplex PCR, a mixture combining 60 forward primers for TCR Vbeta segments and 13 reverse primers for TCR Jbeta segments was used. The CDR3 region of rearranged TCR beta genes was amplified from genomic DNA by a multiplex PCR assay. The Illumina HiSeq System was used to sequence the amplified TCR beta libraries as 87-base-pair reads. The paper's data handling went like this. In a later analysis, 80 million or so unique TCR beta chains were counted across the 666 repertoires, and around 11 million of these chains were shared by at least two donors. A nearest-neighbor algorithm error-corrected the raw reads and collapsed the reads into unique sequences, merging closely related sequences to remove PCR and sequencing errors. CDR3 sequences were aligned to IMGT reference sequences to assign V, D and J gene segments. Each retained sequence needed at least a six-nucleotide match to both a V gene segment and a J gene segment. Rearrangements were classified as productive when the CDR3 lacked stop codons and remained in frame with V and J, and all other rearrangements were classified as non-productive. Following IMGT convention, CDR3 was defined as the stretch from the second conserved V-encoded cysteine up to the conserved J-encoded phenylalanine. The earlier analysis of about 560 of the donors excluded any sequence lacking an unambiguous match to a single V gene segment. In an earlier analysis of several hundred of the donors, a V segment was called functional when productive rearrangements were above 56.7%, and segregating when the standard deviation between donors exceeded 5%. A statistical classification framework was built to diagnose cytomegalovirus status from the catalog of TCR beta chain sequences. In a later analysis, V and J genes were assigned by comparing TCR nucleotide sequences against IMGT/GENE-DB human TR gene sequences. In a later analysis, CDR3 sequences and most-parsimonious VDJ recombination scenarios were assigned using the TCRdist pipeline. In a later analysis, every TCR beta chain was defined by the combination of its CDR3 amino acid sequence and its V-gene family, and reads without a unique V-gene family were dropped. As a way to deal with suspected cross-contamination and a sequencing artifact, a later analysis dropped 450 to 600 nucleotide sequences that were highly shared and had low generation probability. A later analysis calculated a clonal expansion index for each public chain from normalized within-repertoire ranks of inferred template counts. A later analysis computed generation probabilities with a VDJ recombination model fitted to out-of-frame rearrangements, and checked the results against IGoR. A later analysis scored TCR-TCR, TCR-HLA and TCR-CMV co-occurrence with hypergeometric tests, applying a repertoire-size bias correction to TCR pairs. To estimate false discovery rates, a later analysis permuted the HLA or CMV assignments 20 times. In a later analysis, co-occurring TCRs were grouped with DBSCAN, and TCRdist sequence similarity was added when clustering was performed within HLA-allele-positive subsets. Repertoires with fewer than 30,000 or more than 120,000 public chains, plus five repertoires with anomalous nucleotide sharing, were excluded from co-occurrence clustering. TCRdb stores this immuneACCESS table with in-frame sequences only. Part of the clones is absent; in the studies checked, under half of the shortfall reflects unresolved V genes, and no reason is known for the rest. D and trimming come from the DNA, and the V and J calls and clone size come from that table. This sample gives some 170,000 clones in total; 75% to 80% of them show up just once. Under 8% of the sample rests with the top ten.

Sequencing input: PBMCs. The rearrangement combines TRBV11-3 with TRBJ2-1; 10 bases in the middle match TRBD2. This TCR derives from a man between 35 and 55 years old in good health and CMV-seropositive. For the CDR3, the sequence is CASSSKSGLAESYNEQFF. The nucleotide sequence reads TGTGCCAGCAGCTCTAAATCTGGACTAGCGGAGTCCTACAATGAGCAGTTCTTC.